The 32 T cell receptor beta chains listed next were all sequenced from one sample in a study of cytomegalovirus exposure and HLA in healthy donors. 13 Jbeta primers and 60 Vbeta primers were used for the PCR. Profiled with immunoSEQ multiplex PCR; TCRdb holds only in-frame clones, not every one. Here the sample spans more than 130,000 clones, approximately 80% being singletons. The specimen sequenced was PBMCs. These receptors were taken from a male donor in good health and CMV-seronegative.

The chain is built from TRBV10-3 and TRBJ2-2; 7 bases are a match to TRBD1. From germline, CDR1 is ENHRY and CDR2 SYGVKD. Trimming at V came to 5 bases and at J to 8 bases, leaving 8 bases not matched to a gene. The CDR3 totals 14 residues. The CDR3 reads CAISSSDRDGELFF. The DNA for the CDR3 is TGTGCCATCAGTAGTTCAGACAGGGATGGGGAGCTGTTTTTT.

The gene calls are TRBV7-9 and TRBJ1-4; D gene uncertain. Looked up from germline, CDR1 is SEHNR and CDR2 is FQNEAQ (reference sequence). Trimming removed 1 base from V and 0 bases from J, with 9 bases in between. CDR3 size: 16 residues. CDR3 bases: TGTGCCAGCAGCTTAGGCCGGGTCCCAACTAATGAAAAACTGTTTTTT. Protein: CASSLGRVPTNEKLFF.

This rearrangement joins TRBV6-6 to TRBJ2-1; 7 bases agree with TRBD2. The CDR3 sequence is 15 residues long. Germline V lookup: CDR1 MNHNY, CDR2 SVGAGI (reference sequence). Trimming took 6 bases from V and 5 from J; bases not matched to a gene: 10. The CDR3 loop reads CASRSGTGDHNEQFF. Here the CDR3 DNA reads TGTGCCAGCAGGAGCGGGACTGGCGACCACAATGAGCAGTTCTTC.

This clone was detected a few times. V usage is TRBV20-1 and J usage is TRBJ1-1; a possible D gene is TRBD1 (5 bases). V was shortened by 6 bases and J by 1 base, with 6 bases between the two germline ends. In germline, CDR1 is DFQATT, CDR2 SNEGSKA (reference sequence). This CDR3 is built from 11 residues. As DNA, the CDR3 is TGCAGTGCAAGGGGGAACACTGAAGCTTTCTTT. This sequence encodes CSARGNTEAFF.

The chain links TRBV10-2 to TRBJ2-1; the match to TRBD2 covers 14 bases. Germline V lookup: CDR1 WSHSY, CDR2 SAAADI. The ends lost 7 bases at V and 1 base at J; junction bases unmatched: 6. This CDR3 has 17 amino acids. CDR3 nucleotides: TGCGCCAGCAAGACTAGCGGGGGGGTCGGTTCCTACAATGAGCAGTTCTTC. It encodes CASKTSGGVGSYNEQFF.

The V gene is TRBV6-5, the J gene TRBJ2-1, with TRBD2 matching 7 bases. Trimming took 5 bases from V and 7 from J; bases not matched to a gene: 11. The V gene's germline CDR1 is MNHEY and CDR2 SVGAGI. The CDR3 spans 15 residues. Here the CDR3 DNA reads TGTGCCAGCAGTCCGGGGAGGGTCAAACGGAATGAGCAGTTCTTC. Translation gives CASSPGRVKRNEQFF.

The genes are TRBV30 and TRBJ2-7, with TRBD1 matching over 7 bases. Germline V CDR1 and CDR2: GTSNPN, SVGIG (reference sequence). Trimming took 8 bases from V and 2 from J; bases not matched to a gene: 3. The CDR3 totals 11 residues. This CDR3 reads CAAGTAYEQYF. CDR3 bases: TGTGCCGCCGGGACAGCCTACGAGCAGTACTTC.

The chain joins TRBV2 to TRBJ1-1, with 7 bases lining up with TRBD1. This CDR3 comprises 19 residues. V gave up 4 bases and J gave up 1 base; unmatched junction bases: 18. Per the germline V gene, CDR1 is SNHLY and CDR2 is FYNNEI. The CDR3 region has the DNA TGTGCCAGCAGTGTTAGAATCCTAGGACAGGCGGTATCGAACACTGAAGCTTTCTTT. This translates into CASSVRILGQAVSNTEAFF.

CDR3 DNA sequence: TGTGCCAGCAGCACTGTTACAGGGTTTAACACTGAAGCTTTCTTT. This encodes CASSTVTGFNTEAFF. The chain joins TRBV7-8 to TRBJ1-1; a possible D gene is TRBD1 (6 bases). The germline gives CDR1 SGHVS, CDR2 FQNEAQ. The CDR3 extends over 15 amino acids. Trimming took off 5 bases at V and 2 bases at J, with 15 bases between the two ends.

The V gene is TRBV27, the J gene TRBJ2-7; 9 bases match TRBD1. Germline CDR1 MNHEY, CDR2 SMNVEV (reference sequence). J gave up 4 bases and V 7 bases, and 14 bases lay outside the gene matches. The CDR3 runs to 16 residues. CDR3 bases: TGTGCCAGCAATCAAGGACAGGGGACAGGGAATTACGAGCAGTACTTC. Its protein product is CASNQGQGTGNYEQYF.

This clone has just a few counts. V and J are TRBV11-2 and TRBJ2-4; TRBD2 matches at 10 bases. CDR3 length: 15 amino acids. V was pared by 3 bases and J by 8 bases, with 7 bases of the junction left unmatched. CDR1 is SGHAT, CDR2 FQNNGV, per germline. CDR3 sequence (DNA): TGTGCCAGCAGCTTGGGGTCTAGCGGGGGTTACATTCAGTACTTC. Amino acid sequence: CASSLGSSGGYIQYF. Full variable domain (rest looked up from reference TRBV11-2 and TRBJ2-4): EAGVAQSPRYKIIEKRQSVAFWCNPISGHATLYWYQQILGQGPKLLIQFQNNGVVDDSQLPKDRFSAERLKGVDSTLKIQPAKLEDSAVYLCASSLGSSGGYIQYFGAGTRLSVL.

The chain combines TRBV7-2 with TRBJ2-7, with D possibly TRBD2 on 6 matching bases. The V gene lost 1 base and the J gene lost 4 bases, with 11 bases spanning the gap. From germline, CDR1 is SGHTA and CDR2 FQGNSA. The CDR3 has 14 residues. As DNA, the CDR3 is TGTGCCAGCAGCTTAGAGATAGGGAGGTACGAGCAGTACTTC. It yields the protein CASSLEIGRYEQYF.

This sequence joins TRBV28 and TRBJ2-3; D unresolved. Trimming took off 2 bases at V and 7 bases at J, with 4 bases between the two ends. This CDR3 has 11 amino acids. Germline CDR1 is MDHEN and CDR2 is SYDVKM. The CDR3 DNA is TGTGCCAGCAGTTTACTATATACGCAGTATTTT. Protein: CASSLLYTQYF. Variable domain in full (rest from reference TRBV28 and TRBJ2-3): DVKVTQSSRYLVKRTGEKVFLECVQDMDHENMFWYRQDPGLGLRLIYFSYDVKMKEKGDIPEGYSVSREKKERFSLILESASTNQTSMYLCASSLLYTQYFGPGTRLTVL.

V usage is TRBV30 and J usage is TRBJ2-2, with 9 bases that match TRBD1. Trimming at V came to 5 bases and at J to 5 bases, leaving 6 bases not matched to a gene. The CDR3 totals 14 residues. Per germline, CDR1 GTSNPN and CDR2 SVGIG (reference sequence). The chain's CDR3 is CAWRTGGYTGELFF. The CDR3 DNA sequence: TGTGCCTGGCGAACAGGGGGCTATACCGGGGAGCTGTTTTTT. The variable domain in full, completed from reference TRBV30 and TRBJ2-2, reads SQTIHQWPATLVQPVGSPLSLECTVEGTSNPNLYWYRQAAGRGLQLLFYSVGIGQISSEVPQNLSASRPQDRQFILSSKKLLLSDSGFYLCAWRTGGYTGELFFGEGSRLTVL.

The CDR3 here is CATKGQQDAIQYF. The CDR3 nucleotides are TGTGCCACCAAGGGACAGCAGGACGCCATTCAGTACTTC. The V call is TRBV2, the J call TRBJ2-4, with TRBD1 identical over 7 bases. Trimming at V came to 10 bases and at J to 9 bases, leaving 12 bases not matched to a gene. The CDR3 sequence is 13 residues long. CDR1 and CDR2 (germline): SNHLY, FYNNEI.

The chain couples TRBV5-6 to TRBJ2-7, with a tentative D call TRBD2 (6 bases). Trimming took 0 bases from V and 2 from J, leaving 9 bases between them. This CDR3 is built from 14 residues. The germline V gene has CDR1 SGHDT and CDR2 YYEEEE. CDR3 sequence reads: CASSLVGGPYEQYF. The CDR3 coding sequence is TGTGCCAGCAGCTTGGTGGGGGGACCCTACGAGCAGTACTTC.

The chain uses TRBV28 and TRBJ1-5; D call uncertain. Germline V gene data show CDR1 as MDHEN and CDR2 as SYDVKM. Trimming removed 2 bases at V and 2 bases at J, with 13 bases between. The CDR3 totals 16 residues. As DNA, the CDR3 is TGTGCCAGCAGTTTAAACCCAGGTTCTCGCAATCAGCCCCAGCATTTT. Translation gives CASSLNPGSRNQPQHF. The variable domain in full, completed from reference TRBV28 and TRBJ1-5, reads DVKVTQSSRYLVKRTGEKVFLECVQDMDHENMFWYRQDPGLGLRLIYFSYDVKMKEKGDIPEGYSVSREKKERFSLILESASTNQTSMYLCASSLNPGSRNQPQHFGDGTRLSIL.

The chain recombines TRBV18 with TRBJ1-4, with TRBD1 as a possible D gene (5 bases). This CDR3 has 14 amino acids. Trimming stripped 6 bases from V and 5 bases from J, with 13 bases between. Per germline, CDR1 KGHSH and CDR2 LQKENI. This CDR3 reads CASSLSGANEKLFF. CDR3 DNA sequence: TGTGCCAGCTCCCTTAGTGGGGCGAATGAAAAACTGTTTTTT.

The chain joins TRBV5-6 to TRBJ1-1, with 9 nucleotides matching TRBD1. The germline CDR1 and CDR2 sequences are SGHDT and YYEEEE. The V segment lost 7 bases and the J segment 7 bases; nucleotides outside the gene matches: 14. The CDR3 is made up of 15 amino acids. Here the CDR3 DNA reads TGTGCCAGCCGGACAGGGGTATATTTGCCTAATGAAGCTTTCTTT. Encoded protein: CASRTGVYLPNEAFF.

The chain couples TRBV7-9 to TRBJ2-1, with 8 nucleotides matching TRBD2. The CDR3 is 16 amino acids. The V and J ends lost 2 bases and 6 bases, in that order; junction bases with no gene match: 9. Germline CDR1 is SEHNR and CDR2 is FQNEAQ (reference sequence). The CDR3 region has the DNA TGTGCCAGCAGCTTAAACACGGGGGGGCCGAGCAATGAGCAGTTCTTC. It yields the protein CASSLNTGGPSNEQFF.

V usage is TRBV30 and J usage is TRBJ2-2; D is undetermined. V was pared by 6 bases and J by 0 bases, with 14 bases between. Germline V gene sequence: CDR1 GTSNPN, CDR2 SVGIG (reference sequence). The CDR3 contains 15 residues. The CDR3 sequence: CACAKPRANTGELFF. The CDR3 nucleotides are TGTGCCTGTGCAAAGCCCCGGGCGAACACCGGGGAGCTGTTTTTT.

The chain couples TRBV2 to TRBJ1-1; 8 bases line up with TRBD1. CDR3 size: 13 residues. CDR1 is SNHLY and CDR2 is FYNNEI in the germline V gene. V lost 8 bases and J lost 6; bases outside the gene matches: 8. This CDR3 reads CASAGQGLAEAFF. CDR3 nucleotides: TGTGCCAGCGCCGGACAGGGATTGGCTGAAGCTTTCTTT.

The V call is TRBV7-3, the J call TRBJ2-1; D perhaps matches TRBD1 (5 bases). Trimming removed 8 bases at V and 9 bases at J, with 20 bases between. In germline, CDR1 is SGHTA, CDR2 FQGTGA. This CDR3 has 14 amino acids. Here the CDR3 reads CASGRGSVSGEQFF. DNA of the CDR3: TGTGCCAGCGGTAGGGGATCGGTGTCGGGTGAGCAGTTCTTC.

V gene TRBV9 combines with J gene TRBJ2-3; weak D call: TRBD2 (6 bases). In germline, CDR1 is SGDLS, CDR2 YYNGEE. The CDR3 has 14 amino acids. Trimming left V 4 bases short and J 5 bases short, with 14 bases between. The CDR3 DNA follows: TGTGCCAGCAGCATTCAGGGCGGGAAAGATACGCAGTATTTT. This encodes CASSIQGGKDTQYF.

The chain recombines TRBV28 with TRBJ1-6; tentatively, D is TRBD1 (5 bases). Trimming took 6 bases from V and 10 from J, leaving 16 bases between them. This CDR3 is built from 14 residues. Germline V gene sequence: CDR1 MDHEN, CDR2 SYDVKM. CDR3 nucleotides: TGTGCCAGCAGACCCTCCAGGGTAGGGTCACCCCTCCACTTT. As protein: CASRPSRVGSPLHF.

J is TRBJ1-1 and V is TRBV28; D is ambiguous. The CDR3 length is 15 residues. Germline values: CDR1 MDHEN, CDR2 SYDVKM. V was shortened by 3 bases and J by 0 bases, with 11 bases between the two germline ends. CDR3 residues: CASSFRYRMNTEAFF. The CDR3 region has the DNA TGTGCCAGCAGTTTTAGGTACAGAATGAACACTGAAGCTTTCTTT.

This clone has a single count. The rearrangement joins TRBV15 to TRBJ1-1; 12 nucleotides agree with TRBD1. With 4 bases clipped from V and 5 bases from J, the junction kept 2 bases outside the gene matches. Per the germline V gene, CDR1 is LNHNV and CDR2 is YYDKDF (reference sequence). The CDR3 spans 14 residues. In nucleotides, the CDR3 is TGTGCCACCAGCACGGGACAGGGGGCAACTGAAGCTTTCTTT. This codes for CATSTGQGATEAFF. Full variable domain (rest looked up from reference TRBV15 and TRBJ1-1): DAMVIQNPRYQVTQFGKPVTLSCSQTLNHNVMYWYQQKSSQAPKLLFHYYDKDFNNEADTPDNFQSRRPNTSFCFLDIRSPGLGDTAMYLCATSTGQGATEAFFGQGTRLTVV.

The V and J genes are TRBV2 and TRBJ1-5; TRBD1 is a possible D gene (6 bases). The germline CDR1 and CDR2 sequences are SNHLY and FYNNEI. Trimming took off 6 bases at V and 3 bases at J, with 24 bases between the two ends. This CDR3 contains 18 residues. CDR3 protein: CASRQGRSGLGDNQPQHF. The CDR3 DNA reads TGTGCCAGCAGGCAGGGGCGGTCAGGGCTAGGTGACAATCAGCCCCAGCATTTT.

In regard to this clone: This sequence is one base from a far larger clone and is likely a read error. The same CDR3 can be traced to other DNA sequences in this sample. V is TRBV11-2 and J is TRBJ1-5; 7 bases match TRBD1. Germline-derived CDR1 and CDR2 are SGHAT and FQNNGV. The CDR3 is made up of 15 amino acids. The ends lost 5 bases at V and 5 bases at J; junction bases unmatched: 9. The CDR3 region is CASSQGRGRDQPQHF. The CDR3 DNA follows: TGTGCCAGCAGCCAAGGAAGGGGGCGGGATCAGCCCCAGCATTTT. The full variable domain, with the rest looked up from reference TRBV11-2 and TRBJ1-5, is EAGVAQSPRYKIIEKRQSVAFWCNPISGHATLYWYQQILGQGPKLLIQFQNNGVVDDSQLPKDRFSAERLKGVDSTLKIQPAKLEDSAVYLCASSQGRGRDQPQHFGDGTRLSIL.

Concerning this clone: An end of the junction does not agree with germline; a read error may underlie this. The rearrangement joins TRBV6-1 to TRBJ2-6; tentatively, D is TRBD1 (5 bases). CDR3 length equals 15 residues. CDR1 is MNHNS, CDR2 SASEGT, per germline. CDR3 region: CASSAQSSGANGLTF. CDR3 bases: TGTGCCAGCAGTGCCCAGTCCTCTGGGGCCAACGGCCTGACTTTC.

The sample holds one count of this clone. CDR3 in amino acids: CASSLRESEKLFF. The CDR3 DNA sequence: TGTGCCAGCAGCTTGCGCGAATCCGAAAAACTGTTTTTT. The chain carries TRBV7-6 and TRBJ1-4, with no clear D. The CDR3 extends over 13 amino acids. Germline values: CDR1 SGHVS, CDR2 FNYEAQ. V gave up 3 bases and J gave up 8 bases, with 10 bases separating them.

This clone showed up just once. V is TRBV30 and J is TRBJ1-1; D uncertain. Germline values: CDR1 GTSNPN, CDR2 SVGIG (reference sequence). This CDR3 spans 14 amino acids. Trimming took 0 bases from V and 4 from J, leaving 12 bases between them. The CDR3 region is CAWSVNGPGTEAFF. The CDR3, as DNA: TGTGCCTGGAGTGTAAACGGTCCGGGCACTGAAGCTTTCTTT.